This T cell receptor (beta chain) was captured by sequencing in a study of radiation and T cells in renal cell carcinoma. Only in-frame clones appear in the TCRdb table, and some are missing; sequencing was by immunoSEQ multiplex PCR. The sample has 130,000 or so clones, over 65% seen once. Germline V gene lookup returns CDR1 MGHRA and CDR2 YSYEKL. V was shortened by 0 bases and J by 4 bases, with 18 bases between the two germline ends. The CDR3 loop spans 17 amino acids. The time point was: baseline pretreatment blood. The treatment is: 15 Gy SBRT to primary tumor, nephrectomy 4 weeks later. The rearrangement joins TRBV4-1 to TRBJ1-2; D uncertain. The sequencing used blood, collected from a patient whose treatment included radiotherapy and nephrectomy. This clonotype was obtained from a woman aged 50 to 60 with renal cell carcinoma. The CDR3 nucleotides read TGCGCCAGCAGCCAAGAAACCAGTCGTGAACGCGGCTATGGCTACACCTTC. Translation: CASSQETSRERGYGYTF.